The rows below give T cell receptor beta chains drawn from one sample of a study of a mutant IDH1 vaccine in newly diagnosed glioma. The assay was immunoSEQ multiplex PCR, and TCRdb's table has in-frame clones only and misses some. The repertoire has under 150,000 clones, almost 90% of them found once; the top ten carry 0.6% to 0.75%. Their recognized antigens are unknown. The sample consisted of PBMCs, taken from a glioma patient whose treatment included an IDH1 peptide vaccine. These receptors came from a woman aged 50 to 60 with glioma. The CDR3 runs from the conserved cysteine through the conserved F or W.

J: TRBJ2-7; V: TRBV27; CDR3: CASSGTGPTSLLHEQYF
J: TRBJ2-2; V: TRBV2; CDR3: CATLKGLVTGELFF
J: TRBJ2-7; V: TRBV6-1; CDR3: CASSPSDRYTYEQYF
J: TRBJ2-7; V: TRBV6-1; CDR3: CASRPTGGYEQYF
J: TRBJ1-4; V: TRBV18; CDR3: CASSPDKVIGEKLFF
J: TRBJ1-1; V: TRBV5-1; CDR3: CASSLLGLNTEAFF
J: TRBJ1-1; V: TRBV16; CDR3: CASSPHTGNTEAFF
J: TRBJ2-6; V: TRBV28; CDR3: CASSLGPSGANVLTF
J: TRBJ2-1; V: TRBV5-8; CDR3: CASSSRGTSGINEQFF
J: TRBJ2-3; V: TRBV28; CDR3: CASSGAWTDTQYF
J: TRBJ1-1; V: TRBV7-3; CDR3: CASSSGARTEAFF
J: TRBJ2-3; V: TRBV7-3; CDR3: CASSSRLAGGPDTQYF
J: TRBJ1-5; V: TRBV28; CDR3: CASNTGQGLNQPQHF
J: TRBJ1-2; V: TRBV11-2; CDR3: CASSPPRNYGYTF
J: TRBJ1-2; V: TRBV11-2; CDR3: CASGPGHNYGYTF
J: TRBJ2-2; V: TRBV7-3; CDR3: CASSPGTGELFF
J: TRBJ1-1; V: TRBV6-4; CDR3: CASTLTPGQGRPFF
J: TRBJ2-2; V: TRBV10-2; CDR3: CASFLRGLNTGELFF
J: TRBJ2-3; V: TRBV7-9; CDR3: CASSSGTGGLREQYF
J: TRBJ1-6; V: TRBV5-6; CDR3: CASSSQGDYNSPLHF
J: TRBJ2-2; V: TRBV18; CDR3: CASSQGLAEYTGELFF
J: TRBJ2-5; V: TRBV30; CDR3: CAWRVVTQYF
J: TRBJ1-6; V: TRBV27; CDR3: CASSLSGGTASPLHF
J: TRBJ2-1; V: TRBV6-1; CDR3: CASSRLAGSEQFF
J: TRBJ2-3; V: TRBV15; CDR3: CATSRDRGPDTQYF
J: TRBJ2-1; V: TRBV7-9; CDR3: CASSLRLAENSYNEQFF
J: TRBJ1-5; V: TRBV6-6; CDR3: CASSQSDSNQPQHF
J: TRBJ2-7; V: TRBV6-6; CDR3: CASTPRGEQYF
J: TRBJ2-7; V: TRBV7-8; CDR3: CATRRVGVYEQYF
J: TRBJ1-6; V: TRBV6-6; CDR3: CASSYSTGTSPLHF
J: TRBJ1-4; V: TRBV19; CDR3: CASSLGGAGVEKLFF
J: TRBJ1-3; V: TRBV11-3; CDR3: CASSLDFMGQGRNTIYF
J: TRBJ2-7; V: TRBV4-1; CDR3: CASSQDLSSSYEQYF
J: TRBJ2-1; V: TRBV2; CDR3: CASSEPNRRSDEQFF